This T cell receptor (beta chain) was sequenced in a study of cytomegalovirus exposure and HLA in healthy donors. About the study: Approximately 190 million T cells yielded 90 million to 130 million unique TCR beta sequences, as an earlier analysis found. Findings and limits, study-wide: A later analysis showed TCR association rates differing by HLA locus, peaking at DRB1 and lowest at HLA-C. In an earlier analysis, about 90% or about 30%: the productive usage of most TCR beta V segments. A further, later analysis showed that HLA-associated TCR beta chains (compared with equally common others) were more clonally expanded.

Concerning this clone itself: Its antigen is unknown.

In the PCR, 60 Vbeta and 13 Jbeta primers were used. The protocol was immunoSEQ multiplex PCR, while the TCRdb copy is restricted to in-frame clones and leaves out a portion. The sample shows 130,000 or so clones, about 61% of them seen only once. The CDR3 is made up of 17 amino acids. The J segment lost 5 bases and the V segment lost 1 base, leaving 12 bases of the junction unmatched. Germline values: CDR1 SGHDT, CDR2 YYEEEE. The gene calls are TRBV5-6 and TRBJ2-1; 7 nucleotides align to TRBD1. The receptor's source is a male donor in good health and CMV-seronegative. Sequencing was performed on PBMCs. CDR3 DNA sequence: TGTGCCAGCAGCTTGATATTAAGGGGGCGCCGGAACAATGAGCAGTTCTTC. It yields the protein CASSLILRGRRNNEQFF.